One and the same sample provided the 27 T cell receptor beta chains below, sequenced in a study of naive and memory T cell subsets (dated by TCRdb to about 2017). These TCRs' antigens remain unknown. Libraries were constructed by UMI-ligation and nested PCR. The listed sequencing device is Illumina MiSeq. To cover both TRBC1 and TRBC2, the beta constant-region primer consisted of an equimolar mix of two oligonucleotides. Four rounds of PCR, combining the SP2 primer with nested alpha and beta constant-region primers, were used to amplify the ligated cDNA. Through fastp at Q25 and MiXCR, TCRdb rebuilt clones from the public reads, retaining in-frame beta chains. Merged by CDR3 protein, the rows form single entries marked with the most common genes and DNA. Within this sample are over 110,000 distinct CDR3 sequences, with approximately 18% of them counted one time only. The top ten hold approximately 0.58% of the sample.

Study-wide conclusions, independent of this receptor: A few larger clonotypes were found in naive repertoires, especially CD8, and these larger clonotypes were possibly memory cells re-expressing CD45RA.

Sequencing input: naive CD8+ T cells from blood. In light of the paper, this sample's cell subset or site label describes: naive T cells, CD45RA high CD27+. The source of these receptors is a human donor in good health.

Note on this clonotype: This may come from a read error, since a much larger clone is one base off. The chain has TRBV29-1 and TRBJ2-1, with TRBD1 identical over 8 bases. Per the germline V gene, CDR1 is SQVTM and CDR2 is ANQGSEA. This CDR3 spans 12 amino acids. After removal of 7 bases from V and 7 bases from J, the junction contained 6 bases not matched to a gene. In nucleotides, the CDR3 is TGCAGCGACACCTGGACAGGGAATGAGCAGTTCTTC. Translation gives CSDTWTGNEQFF.

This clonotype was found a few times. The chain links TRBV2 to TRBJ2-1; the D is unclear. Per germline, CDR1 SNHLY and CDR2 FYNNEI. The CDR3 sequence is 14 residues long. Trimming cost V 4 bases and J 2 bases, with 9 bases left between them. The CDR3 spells CASSGTATYNEQFF. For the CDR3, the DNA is TGTGCCAGCAGTGGCACTGCTACCTACAATGAGCAGTTCTTC.

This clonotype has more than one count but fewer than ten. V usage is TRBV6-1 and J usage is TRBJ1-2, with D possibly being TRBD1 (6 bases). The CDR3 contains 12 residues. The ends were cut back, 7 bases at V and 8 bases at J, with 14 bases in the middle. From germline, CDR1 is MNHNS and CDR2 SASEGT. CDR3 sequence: CASIDPGDGYTF. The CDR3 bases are TGTGCCAGCATCGACCCAGGGGACGGCTACACCTTC.

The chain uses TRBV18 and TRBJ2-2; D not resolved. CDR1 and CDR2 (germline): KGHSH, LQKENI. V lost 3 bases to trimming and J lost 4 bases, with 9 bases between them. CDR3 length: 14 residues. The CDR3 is CASSPRPPTGELFF. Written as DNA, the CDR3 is TGTGCCAGCTCACCGCGGCCCCCCACCGGGGAGCTGTTTTTT.

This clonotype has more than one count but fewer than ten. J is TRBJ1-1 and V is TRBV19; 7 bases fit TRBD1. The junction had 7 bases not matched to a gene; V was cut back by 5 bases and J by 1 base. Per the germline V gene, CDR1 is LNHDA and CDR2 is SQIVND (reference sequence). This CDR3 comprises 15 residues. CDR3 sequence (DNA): TGTGCCAGTAGTTTCGAAGGGACAGCGAACACTGAAGCTTTCTTT. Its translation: CASSFEGTANTEAFF.

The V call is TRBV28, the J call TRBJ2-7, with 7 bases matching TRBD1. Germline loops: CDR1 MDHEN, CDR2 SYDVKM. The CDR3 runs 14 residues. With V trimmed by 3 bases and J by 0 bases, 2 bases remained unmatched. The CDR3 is CASSFGTDSYEQYF. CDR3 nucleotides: TGTGCCAGCAGTTTTGGGACAGACTCCTACGAGCAGTACTTC. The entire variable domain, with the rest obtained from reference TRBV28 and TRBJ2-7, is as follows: DVKVTQSSRYLVKRTGEKVFLECVQDMDHENMFWYRQDPGLGLRLIYFSYDVKMKEKGDIPEGYSVSREKKERFSLILESASTNQTSMYLCASSFGTDSYEQYFGPGTRLTVT.

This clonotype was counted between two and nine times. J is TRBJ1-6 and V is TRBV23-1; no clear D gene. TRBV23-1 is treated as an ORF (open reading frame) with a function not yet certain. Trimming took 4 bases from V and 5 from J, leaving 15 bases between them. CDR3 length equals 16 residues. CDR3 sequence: CASSRVGSTDNSPLHF. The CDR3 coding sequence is TGCGCCAGCAGTCGAGTGGGGTCGACCGATAATTCACCCCTCCACTTT.

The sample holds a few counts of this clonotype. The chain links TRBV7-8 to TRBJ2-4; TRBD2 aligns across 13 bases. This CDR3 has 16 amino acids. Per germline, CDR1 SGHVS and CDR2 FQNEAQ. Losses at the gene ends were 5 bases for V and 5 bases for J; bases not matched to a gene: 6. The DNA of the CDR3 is TGTGCCAGCAGCGCAAGACTAGCGGGAGGTGAAAACATTCAGTACTTC. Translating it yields CASSARLAGGENIQYF.

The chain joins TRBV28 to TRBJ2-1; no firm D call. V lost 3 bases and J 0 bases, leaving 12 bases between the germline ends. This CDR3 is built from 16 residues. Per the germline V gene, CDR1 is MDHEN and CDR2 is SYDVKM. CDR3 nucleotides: TGTGCCAGCAGTTTGGTGACCCCGAGCTCCTACAATGAGCAGTTCTTC. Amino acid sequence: CASSLVTPSSYNEQFF.

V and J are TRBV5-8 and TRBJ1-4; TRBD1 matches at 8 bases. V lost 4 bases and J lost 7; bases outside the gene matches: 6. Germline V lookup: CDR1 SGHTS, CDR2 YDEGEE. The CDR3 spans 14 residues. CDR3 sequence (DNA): TGTGCCAGCAGCGTGACAGGGGAGGCTGAAAAACTGTTTTTT. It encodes CASSVTGEAEKLFF.

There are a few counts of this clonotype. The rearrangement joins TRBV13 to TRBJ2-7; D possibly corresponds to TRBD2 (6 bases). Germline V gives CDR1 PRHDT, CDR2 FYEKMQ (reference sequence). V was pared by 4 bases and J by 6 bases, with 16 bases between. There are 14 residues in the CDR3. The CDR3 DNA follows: TGTGCCAGCAGCTCCCCCCGGGAGACTCGCGAGCAGTACTTC. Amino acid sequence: CASSSPRETREQYF.

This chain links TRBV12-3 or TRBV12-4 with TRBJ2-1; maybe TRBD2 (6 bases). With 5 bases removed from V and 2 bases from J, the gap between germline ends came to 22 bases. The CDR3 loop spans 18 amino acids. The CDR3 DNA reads TGTGCCAGCAGTCCTGATTATGGTAGCGGCATGGCCTACAATGAGCAGTTCTTC. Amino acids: CASSPDYGSGMAYNEQFF.

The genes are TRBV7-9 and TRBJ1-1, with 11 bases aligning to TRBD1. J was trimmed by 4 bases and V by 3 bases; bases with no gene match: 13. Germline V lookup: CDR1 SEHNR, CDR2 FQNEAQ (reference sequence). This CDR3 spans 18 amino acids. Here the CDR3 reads CASSFPLGQGDHSTEAFF. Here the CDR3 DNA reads TGTGCCAGCAGCTTTCCCTTGGGACAGGGGGATCATAGCACTGAAGCTTTCTTT.

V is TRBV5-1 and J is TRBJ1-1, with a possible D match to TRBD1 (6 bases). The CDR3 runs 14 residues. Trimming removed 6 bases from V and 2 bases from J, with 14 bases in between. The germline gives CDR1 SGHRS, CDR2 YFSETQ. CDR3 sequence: CASTPRGANTEAFF. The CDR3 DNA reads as TGCGCCAGCACCCCTAGGGGGGCCAACACTGAAGCTTTCTTT.

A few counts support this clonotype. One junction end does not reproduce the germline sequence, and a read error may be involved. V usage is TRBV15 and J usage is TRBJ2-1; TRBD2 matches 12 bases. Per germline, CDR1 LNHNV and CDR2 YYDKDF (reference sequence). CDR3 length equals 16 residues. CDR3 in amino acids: CATSGDLAGGANEQFF. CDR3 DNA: TGTGCCACCAGCGGAGACCTAGCGGGAGGGGCCAATGAGCAGTTCTTC.

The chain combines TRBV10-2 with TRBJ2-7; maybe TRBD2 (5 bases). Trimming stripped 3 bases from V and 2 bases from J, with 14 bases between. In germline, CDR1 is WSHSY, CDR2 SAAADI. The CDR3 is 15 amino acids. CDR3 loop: CASSDAEASTYEQYF. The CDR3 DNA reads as TGCGCCAGCAGTGACGCGGAGGCCAGTACCTACGAGCAGTACTTC.

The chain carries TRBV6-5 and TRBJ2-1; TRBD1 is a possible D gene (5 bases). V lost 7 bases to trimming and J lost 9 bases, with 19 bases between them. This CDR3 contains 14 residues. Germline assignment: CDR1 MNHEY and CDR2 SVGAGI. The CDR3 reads CASNADGHRSEQFF. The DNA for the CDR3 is TGTGCCAGCAACGCCGACGGACACCGCAGTGAGCAGTTCTTC.

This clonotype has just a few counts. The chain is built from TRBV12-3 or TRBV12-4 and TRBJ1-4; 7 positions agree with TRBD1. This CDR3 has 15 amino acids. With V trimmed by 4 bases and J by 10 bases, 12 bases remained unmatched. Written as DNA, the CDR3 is TGTGCCAGCAGTTCAGGACAGGTTCGAGGTGGAAAACTGTTTTTT. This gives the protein CASSSGQVRGGKLFF.

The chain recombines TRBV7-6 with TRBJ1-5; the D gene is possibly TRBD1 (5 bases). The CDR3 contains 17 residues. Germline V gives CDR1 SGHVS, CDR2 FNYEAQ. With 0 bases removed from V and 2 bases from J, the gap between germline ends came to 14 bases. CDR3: CASSLAHGGAGNQPQHF. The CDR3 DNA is TGTGCCAGCAGCTTAGCGCACGGGGGTGCGGGCAATCAGCCCCAGCATTTT.

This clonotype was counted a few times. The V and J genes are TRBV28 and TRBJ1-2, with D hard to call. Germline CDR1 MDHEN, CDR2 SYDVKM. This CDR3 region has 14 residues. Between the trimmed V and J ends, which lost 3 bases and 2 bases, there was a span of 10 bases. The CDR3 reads CASSFPGRNYGYTF. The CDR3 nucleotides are TGTGCCAGCAGTTTTCCAGGCAGGAACTATGGCTACACCTTC.

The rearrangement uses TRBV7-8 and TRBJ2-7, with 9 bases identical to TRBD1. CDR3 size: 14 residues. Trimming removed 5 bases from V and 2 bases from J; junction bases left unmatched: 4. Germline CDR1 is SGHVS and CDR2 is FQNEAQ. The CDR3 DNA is TGTGCCAGCAGCACCGGGACAGGGCCCTACGAGCAGTACTTC. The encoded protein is CASSTGTGPYEQYF. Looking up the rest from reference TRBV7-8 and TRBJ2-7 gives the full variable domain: GAGVSQSPRYKVAKRGQDVALRCDPISGHVSLFWYQQALGQGPEFLTYFQNEAQLDKSGLPSDRFFAERPEGSVSTLKIQRTQQEDSAVYLCASSTGTGPYEQYFGPGTRLTVT.

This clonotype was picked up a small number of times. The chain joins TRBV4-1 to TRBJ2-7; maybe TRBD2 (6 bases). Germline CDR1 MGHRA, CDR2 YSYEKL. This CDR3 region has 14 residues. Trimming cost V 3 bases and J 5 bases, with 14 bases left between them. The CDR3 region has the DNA TGCGCCAGCAGCCAGGGGGGTGGTAGGGACGAGCAGTACTTC. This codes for CASSQGGGRDEQYF.

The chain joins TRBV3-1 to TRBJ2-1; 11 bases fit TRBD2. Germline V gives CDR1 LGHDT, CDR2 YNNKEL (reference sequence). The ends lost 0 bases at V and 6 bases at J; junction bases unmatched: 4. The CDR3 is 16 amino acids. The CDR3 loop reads CASSQDLLAGVNEQFF. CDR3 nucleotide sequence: TGTGCCAGCAGCCAAGATTTACTAGCGGGAGTCAATGAGCAGTTCTTC.

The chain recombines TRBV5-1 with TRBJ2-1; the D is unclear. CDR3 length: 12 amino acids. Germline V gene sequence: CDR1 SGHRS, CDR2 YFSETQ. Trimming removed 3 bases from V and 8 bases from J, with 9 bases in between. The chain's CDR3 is CASSSISDEQFF. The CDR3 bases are TGCGCCAGCAGCTCCATTTCTGATGAGCAGTTCTTC. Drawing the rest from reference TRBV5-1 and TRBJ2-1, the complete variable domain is KAGVTQTPRYLIKTRGQQVTLSCSPISGHRSVSWYQQTPGQGLQFLFEYFSETQRNKGNFPGRFSGRQFSNSRSEMNVSTLELGDSALYLCASSSISDEQFFGPGTRLTVL.

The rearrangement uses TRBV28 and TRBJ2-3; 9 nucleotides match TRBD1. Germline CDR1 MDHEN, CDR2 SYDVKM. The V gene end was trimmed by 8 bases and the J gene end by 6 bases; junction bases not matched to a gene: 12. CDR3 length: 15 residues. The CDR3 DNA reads TGTGCCAGCCTCACCGGGACAGGGATAGACGATACGCAGTATTTT. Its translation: CASLTGTGIDDTQYF.

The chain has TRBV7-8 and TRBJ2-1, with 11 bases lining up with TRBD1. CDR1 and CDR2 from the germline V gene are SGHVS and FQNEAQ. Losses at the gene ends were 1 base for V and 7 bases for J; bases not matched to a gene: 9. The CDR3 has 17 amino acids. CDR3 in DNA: TGTGCCAGCAGCTTAGTGCTGGACAGGGGGCGCGGGAATGAGCAGTTCTTC. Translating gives CASSLVLDRGRGNEQFF.

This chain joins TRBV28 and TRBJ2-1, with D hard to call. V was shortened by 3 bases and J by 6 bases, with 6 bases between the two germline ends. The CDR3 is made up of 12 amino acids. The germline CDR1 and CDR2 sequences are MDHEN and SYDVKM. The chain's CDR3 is CASSFSFNEQFF. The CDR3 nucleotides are TGTGCCAGCAGTTTTTCTTTCAATGAGCAGTTCTTC. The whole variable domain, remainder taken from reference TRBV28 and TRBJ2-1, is DVKVTQSSRYLVKRTGEKVFLECVQDMDHENMFWYRQDPGLGLRLIYFSYDVKMKEKGDIPEGYSVSREKKERFSLILESASTNQTSMYLCASSFSFNEQFFGPGTRLTVL.